This entry lists 4 T cell receptor beta chains sequenced from one sample in a study of long-term antiretroviral therapy in people with HIV. Sequencing used immunoSEQ v3.0 at survey level. The assay was immunoSEQ multiplex PCR, and TCRdb's table has in-frame clones only and misses some. Of 25,000 to 30,000 clones listed, 90% to 95% are singletons. Specimen: unsorted PBMCs, collected around 7.4 years after starting antiretroviral therapy. The receptors stem from a man aged 45-65 years with HIV.

The rearrangement uses TRBV28 and TRBJ2-1, with 8 bases identical to TRBD2. After removal of 2 bases from V and 5 bases from J, the junction contained 8 bases not matched to a gene. Germline V gene sequence: CDR1 MDHEN, CDR2 SYDVKM. CDR3 length: 16 amino acids. CDR3 nucleotide sequence: TGTGCCAGCAGTTTAAATGGAGCGGGGGAGCACAATGAGCAGTTCTTC. It specifies CASSLNGAGEHNEQFF. Using reference TRBV28 and TRBJ2-1 for the parts outside the CDR3, the full variable domain is DVKVTQSSRYLVKRTGEKVFLECVQDMDHENMFWYRQDPGLGLRLIYFSYDVKMKEKGDIPEGYSVSREKKERFSLILESASTNQTSMYLCASSLNGAGEHNEQFFGPGTRLTVL.

The chain couples TRBV7-9 to TRBJ2-2, with D hard to call. This CDR3 spans 16 amino acids. V was trimmed by 2 bases and J by 0 bases, leaving 10 bases between them. CDR1 is SEHNR, CDR2 FQNEAQ, per germline (reference sequence). CDR3 nucleotides: TGTGCCAGCAGCTTATTTCTCAACGCGAACACCGGGGAGCTGTTTTTT. Translating gives CASSLFLNANTGELFF.

The chain joins TRBV5-4 to TRBJ1-5, with 7 positions matching TRBD1. CDR1 SGHNT and CDR2 YYREEE come from the germline V gene (reference sequence). This CDR3 contains 14 residues. J lost 3 bases, V lost 2 bases, and 2 bases had no gene match. The CDR3 DNA sequence: TGTGCCAGCAGCTTACAGGGGATCAATCAGCCCCAGCATTTT. It codes for CASSLQGINQPQHF.

This rearrangement joins TRBV27 to TRBJ1-6; no reliable D call. Trimming removed 5 bases at V and 0 bases at J, with 8 bases between. This CDR3 has 15 amino acids. The germline CDR1 and CDR2 sequences are MNHEY and SMNVEV (reference sequence). The CDR3 loop reads CASSREHSYNSPLHF. DNA for the CDR3: TGTGCCAGCAGTCGAGAGCACTCCTATAATTCACCCCTCCACTTT.